These 14 T cell receptor beta chains share one sample of origin, sequenced in a study of blood T cell repertoires in COVID-19. TCRdb's copy holds only in-frame clones and misses some; the assay was immunoSEQ multiplex PCR. The table includes 150,000 to 200,000 clones, 74% detected once. The sample comprised peripheral blood. All receptors come from a woman older than 75 with acute or convalescent COVID-19.

V gene TRBV6-6 combines with J gene TRBJ1-6; 7 positions agree with TRBD1. The germline V gene has CDR1 MNHNY and CDR2 SVGAGI (reference sequence). The V and J ends lost 5 bases and 6 bases, in that order; junction bases with no gene match: 10. There are 16 residues in the CDR3. The CDR3 DNA sequence: TGTGCCAGCAGTCGTAGAACCGGGACAGCTAATTCACCCCTCCACTTT. Translation: CASSRRTGTANSPLHF.

The V call is TRBV1, the J call TRBJ2-1; the tabulated D call, TRBD2, remains unverified against the DNA. TRBV1 is tagged as a pseudogene. The length of the CDR3 is 19 residues. CDR3 sequence (DNA): TGCACCAGCAGCCGGAAGACTATCTTGGGACTAAAATTCTACAATGAGCAGTTCTTC. Encoded protein: CTSSRKTILGLKFYNEQFF.

The chain employs TRBV18 and TRBJ2-1, with 7 bases identical to TRBD2. This CDR3 has 19 amino acids. Germline loops: CDR1 KGHSH, CDR2 LQKENI. After removal of 0 bases from V and 0 bases from J, the junction contained 11 bases not matched to a gene. DNA of the CDR3: TGTGCCAGCTCACCACCCCTCGTGGGACTACTAAGCTCCTACAATGAGCAGTTCTTC. Translation: CASSPPLVGLLSSYNEQFF.

The CDR3 sequence is CAWSDRDNSPLHF. The CDR3 bases are TGTGCCTGGAGTGACAGGGATAATTCACCCCTCCACTTT. V is TRBV30 and J is TRBJ1-6; a possible D gene is TRBD1 (6 bases). The CDR3 runs 13 residues. CDR1 GTSNPN and CDR2 SVGIG come from the germline V gene (reference sequence). The ends were cut back, 1 base at V and 5 bases at J, with 6 bases in the middle. Looking up the rest from reference TRBV30 and TRBJ1-6 gives the full variable domain: SQTIHQWPATLVQPVGSPLSLECTVEGTSNPNLYWYRQAAGRGLQLLFYSVGIGQISSEVPQNLSASRPQDRQFILSSKKLLLSDSGFYLCAWSDRDNSPLHFGNGTRLTVT.

J is TRBJ2-7 and V is TRBV21-1; the tabulated D call, TRBD2, remains unverified against the DNA. TRBV21-1 is flagged as a pseudogene. This CDR3 has 11 residues. CDR3 sequence: CAEGSSYEQYF. DNA for the CDR3: TGTGCTGAGGGTTCCTCCTACGAGCAGTACTTC.

This clone has more than one count but fewer than ten. The rearrangement links TRBV29-1 to TRBJ2-1, with 8 positions matching TRBD1. The trim removed 6 bases at V and 7 bases at J, leaving 26 bases unmatched. The germline V gene has CDR1 SQVTM and CDR2 ANQGSEA. The CDR3 runs to 19 residues. This chain's CDR3 is CSVPYRHTGGTARRNEQFF. CDR3 nucleotide sequence: TGCAGCGTCCCTTATCGTCATACAGGGGGTACGGCGAGGAGGAATGAGCAGTTCTTC.

CDR3 in amino acids: CASSPQSSGQETQYF. CDR3 DNA sequence: TGTGCCAGCTCACCACAATCTAGCGGGCAAGAGACCCAGTACTTC. V is TRBV18 and J is TRBJ2-5; 8 bases align to TRBD2. Germline trimming cut 1 base from V and 2 bases from J; bases unmatched to any gene: 3. The length of the CDR3 is 15 residues. CDR1 and CDR2 from the germline V gene are KGHSH and LQKENI.

The CDR3 here is CASSEGTDYSNQPQHF. The CDR3 bases are TGTGCCAGCAGTGAAGGTACGGACTATAGCAATCAGCCCCAGCATTTT. This rearrangement joins TRBV6-1 to TRBJ1-5; D remains unclear. The CDR3 length is 16 residues. Germline CDR1 MNHNS, CDR2 SASEGT. V lost 1 base, J lost 0 bases, and 10 bases lay in between.

The V call is TRBV6-5, the J call TRBJ2-7; tentative D call: TRBD1 (6 bases). The length of the CDR3 is 13 residues. V was pared by 2 bases and J by 5 bases, with 10 bases between. Germline V gene sequence: CDR1 MNHEY, CDR2 SVGAGI. The CDR3 region has the DNA TGTGCCAGCAGTTACAATCAGGGGAACGAGCAGTACTTC. Amino acids: CASSYNQGNEQYF.

The chain employs TRBV12-3 or TRBV12-4 and TRBJ2-7, with D possibly being TRBD2 (7 bases). Trimming pared 6 bases from V and 4 bases from J, leaving 10 bases between. This CDR3 is built from 12 residues. CDR3 sequence: CASRGGEYEQYF. CDR3 bases: TGTGCCAGCAGAGGGGGGGAGTACGAGCAGTACTTC.

V and J are TRBV28 and TRBJ2-2; 10 bases map to TRBD1. From germline, CDR1 is MDHEN and CDR2 SYDVKM. V shed 2 bases and J 5 bases; nucleotides not matched to a gene: 5. The CDR3 is 16 amino acids. Here the CDR3 DNA reads TGTGCCAGCAGTTTAATTCCGGACAGGGGGACCGGGGAGCTGTTTTTT. Its protein product is CASSLIPDRGTGELFF.

This clone appeared a single time. The rearrangement uses TRBV3-1 (or the pseudogene TRBV3-2) and TRBJ2-5, with 7 positions matching TRBD1. This CDR3 is built from 18 residues. J lost 2 bases, V lost 2 bases, and 14 bases had no gene match. Germline values: CDR1 LGHDT, CDR2 YNNKEL (reference sequence). The chain's CDR3 is CASSQSTHRDSIQETQYF. The CDR3 DNA sequence: TGTGCCAGCAGCCAAAGTACGCACCGGGACAGTATTCAAGAGACCCAGTACTTC.

The rearrangement uses TRBV24-1 and TRBJ2-3; 12 nucleotides align to TRBD2. This CDR3 contains 17 residues. The junction had 6 bases not matched to a gene; V was cut back by 4 bases and J by 2 bases. In germline, CDR1 is KGHDR, CDR2 SFDVKD. In nucleotides, the CDR3 is TGTGCCACCAGTGACCCGACTAGCGGGAGCCCCACAGATACGCAGTATTTT. It translates to CATSDPTSGSPTDTQYF.

This chain links TRBV5-1 with TRBJ2-4; D perhaps matches TRBD1 (7 bases). Germline values: CDR1 SGHRS, CDR2 YFSETQ. CDR3 length: 17 amino acids. Trimming took 1 base from V and 2 from J, leaving 16 bases between them. The CDR3 spells CASSLIFQGGTKNIQYF. The CDR3 nucleotides are TGCGCCAGCAGCTTGATCTTTCAGGGGGGAACCAAAAACATTCAGTACTTC.